This T cell receptor (beta chain) appears in the sequencing data of a study of blood T cell repertoires in COVID-19. In the study overall: In each case, the material was cDNA or gDNA derived from T cells, B-cell-depleted T cells, or PBMCs.

Sequenced by immunoSEQ multiplex PCR; TCRdb stores in-frame clones only, minus some. The sample includes fewer than 30,000 clones, about 94% seen only once; the top ten take 4%. Trimming took 4 bases from V and 0 from J, leaving 13 bases between them. Germline CDR1 SGHAT, CDR2 FQNNGV. This CDR3 contains 15 residues. The chain carries TRBV11-2 and TRBJ2-7, with D perhaps TRBD1 (6 bases). Input material: peripheral blood. The receptor comes from a human donor with active COVID-19. The donor label of this sample is uncertain. The DNA for the CDR3 is TGTGCCAGCAGCTGGACGACAGGAGTCTCCTACGAGCAGTACTTC. This translates into CASSWTTGVSYEQYF.